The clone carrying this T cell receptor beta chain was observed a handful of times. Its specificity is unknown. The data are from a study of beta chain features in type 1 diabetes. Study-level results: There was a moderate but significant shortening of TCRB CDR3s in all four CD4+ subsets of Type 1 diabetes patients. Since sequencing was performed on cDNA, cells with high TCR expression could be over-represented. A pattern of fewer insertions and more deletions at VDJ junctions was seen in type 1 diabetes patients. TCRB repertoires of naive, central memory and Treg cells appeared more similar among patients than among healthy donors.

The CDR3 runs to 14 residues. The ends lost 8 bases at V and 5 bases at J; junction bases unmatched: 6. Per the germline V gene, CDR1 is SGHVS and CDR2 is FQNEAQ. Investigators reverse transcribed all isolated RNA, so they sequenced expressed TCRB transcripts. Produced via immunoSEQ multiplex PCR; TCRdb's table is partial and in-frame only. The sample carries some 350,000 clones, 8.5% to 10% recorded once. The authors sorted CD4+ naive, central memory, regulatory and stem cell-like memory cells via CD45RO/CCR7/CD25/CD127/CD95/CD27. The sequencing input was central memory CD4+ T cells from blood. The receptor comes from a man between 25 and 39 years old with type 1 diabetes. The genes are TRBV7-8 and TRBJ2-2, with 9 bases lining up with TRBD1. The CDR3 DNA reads TGTGCCAGCGCGGGGACAGGGTTAACCGGGGAGCTGTTTTTT. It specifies CASAGTGLTGELFF.